The clone carrying this T cell receptor (beta chain) was recorded only once. The sample belongs to a study of blood T cell repertoires in COVID-19. As for the study in general: Researchers got acute and convalescent COVID-19 samples from the United States, Italy and Spain.

Only in-frame clones appear in the TCRdb table, and some are missing; sequencing was by immunoSEQ multiplex PCR. The sample holds approximately 28,000 clones; 88% are singletons and the top ten take 4.5% to 7.5%. This TCR was recovered from a human donor in a cohort sampled during active COVID-19. Sample: peripheral blood.

DNA of the CDR3: TGTGCCAGCAGCCCTGGGACTAGTCCCGAGACCCAGTACTTC. Its protein is CASSPGTSPETQYF. The chain recombines TRBV7-9 with TRBJ2-5; 8 nucleotides align to TRBD2. Germline CDR1 and CDR2: SEHNR and FQNEAQ (reference sequence). The CDR3 totals 14 residues. The V gene end was trimmed by 5 bases and the J gene end by 5 bases; junction bases not matched to a gene: 7.